Listed here are 4 T cell receptor beta chains from one sample, sequenced in a study of T cells in tuberculosis. Clones were sequenced by immunoSEQ multiplex PCR, and TCRdb holds only the in-frame ones, with some missing. The sample comprises around 45,000 clones, roughly 94% of which are singletons, and 1.9% rests with the top ten. Sequencing input: PBMCs. Every receptor here comes from a donor aged 5 to 30 with latent tuberculosis or without tuberculosis infection. Some clones in this sample may be carry-over from other donors' samples.

This chain connects TRBV30 to TRBJ2-7; 9 nucleotides line up with TRBD2. The germline V gene encodes CDR1 GTSNPN and CDR2 SVGIG (reference sequence). After removal of 3 bases from V and 3 bases from J, the junction contained 6 bases not matched to a gene. This CDR3 has 14 amino acids. The CDR3 loop is CAWRRMTSGYEQYF. The CDR3, as DNA: TGTGCCTGGAGGCGTATGACTAGCGGCTACGAGCAGTACTTC.

J is TRBJ1-5 and V is TRBV30; TRBD1 agrees at 9 bases. V gave up 3 bases and J gave up 9 bases; unmatched junction bases: 9. CDR3 length: 14 amino acids. Germline CDR1 is GTSNPN and CDR2 is SVGIG (reference sequence). The CDR3 loop reads CAWSGDRVARPQHF. For the CDR3, the DNA is TGTGCCTGGAGCGGGGACAGGGTGGCACGGCCCCAGCATTTT.

Remarks on this clone: Other DNA sequences in this specimen translate into the identical CDR3. CDR3 nucleotide sequence: TGTGCCAGCAGTCCCCCCGGGTCCTACGAGCAGTACTTC. Amino acids: CASSPPGSYEQYF. The rearrangement links TRBV28 to TRBJ2-7; no reliable D call. Trimming left V 5 bases short and J 1 base short, with 9 bases between. Germline values: CDR1 MDHEN, CDR2 SYDVKM. The CDR3 runs to 13 residues. The whole variable domain, remainder taken from reference TRBV28 and TRBJ2-7, is DVKVTQSSRYLVKRTGEKVFLECVQDMDHENMFWYRQDPGLGLRLIYFSYDVKMKEKGDIPEGYSVSREKKERFSLILESASTNQTSMYLCASSPPGSYEQYFGPGTRLTVT.

This clone was observed once. This chain uses TRBV28 with TRBJ1-1, with D perhaps TRBD1 (6 bases). The CDR3 sequence is 15 residues long. Germline CDR1 MDHEN, CDR2 SYDVKM. V lost 5 bases and J lost 4, with 17 bases in between. CDR3 DNA: TGTGCCAGCAGTCCCCCATACAGGGCGGGCACTGAAGCTTTCTTT. Its translation is CASSPPYRAGTEAFF.